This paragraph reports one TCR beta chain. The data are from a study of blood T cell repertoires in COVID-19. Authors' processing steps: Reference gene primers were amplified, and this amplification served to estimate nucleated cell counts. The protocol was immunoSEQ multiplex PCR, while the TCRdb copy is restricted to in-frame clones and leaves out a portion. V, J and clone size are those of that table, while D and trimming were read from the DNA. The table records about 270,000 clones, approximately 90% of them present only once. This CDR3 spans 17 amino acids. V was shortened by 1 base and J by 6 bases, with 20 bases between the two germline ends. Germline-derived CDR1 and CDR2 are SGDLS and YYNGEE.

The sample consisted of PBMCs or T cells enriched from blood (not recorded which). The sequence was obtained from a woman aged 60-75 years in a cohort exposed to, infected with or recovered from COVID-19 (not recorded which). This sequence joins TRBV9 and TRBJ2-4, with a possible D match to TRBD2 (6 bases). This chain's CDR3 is CASSVPRQRKEGNIQYF. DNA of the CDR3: TGTGCCAGCAGCGTACCCCGACAGAGGAAGGAGGGAAACATTCAGTACTTC.